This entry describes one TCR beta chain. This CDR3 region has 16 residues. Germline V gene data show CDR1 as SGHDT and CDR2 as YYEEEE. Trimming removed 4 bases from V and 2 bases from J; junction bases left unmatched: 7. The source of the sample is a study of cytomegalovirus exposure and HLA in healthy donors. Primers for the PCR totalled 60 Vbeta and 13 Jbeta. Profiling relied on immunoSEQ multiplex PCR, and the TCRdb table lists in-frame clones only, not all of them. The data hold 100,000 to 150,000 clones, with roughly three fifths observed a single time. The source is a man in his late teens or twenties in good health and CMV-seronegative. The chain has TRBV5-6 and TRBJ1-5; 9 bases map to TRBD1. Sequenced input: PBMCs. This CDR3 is CASSNGQGWGNQPQHF. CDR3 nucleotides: TGTGCCAGCAGCAACGGACAGGGGTGGGGCAATCAGCCCCAGCATTTT.